This is a list of T cell receptor beta chains from one sample in a study of OX40 agonist ivuxolimab in advanced cancers. The assay was immunoSEQ multiplex PCR, and TCRdb's table has in-frame clones only and misses some. Of nearly 45,000 clones in the sample, 80% were seen once. The specimen was CD4+ or CD8+ T cells sorted from blood, collected in a trial of the OX40 agonist ivuxolimab. The receptors shown here come from an adult with an advanced solid tumor such as melanoma, head and neck, liver or kidney cancer. CDR3s include the opening cysteine and the closing phenylalanine or tryptophan. D genes are given only for firm matches. Clone size is stated in some rows and not others, as once, few, many or a class when expanded.

j_call: TRBJ1-2
clone_size: .
d_call: .
v_call: TRBV10-3
cdr3_aa: CAISGEGRGGYTF
cdr3_nt: TGTGCCATCAGTGGGGAGGGGCGAGGGGGCTACACCTTC

j_call: TRBJ2-7
clone_size: .
d_call: .
v_call: TRBV7-2
cdr3_aa: CASSLSPRGPYEQYF
cdr3_nt: TGTGCCAGCAGCTTATCCCCCCGCGGTCCCTACGAGCAGTACTTC

j_call: TRBJ1-6
clone_size: .
d_call: TRBD1
v_call: TRBV5-1
cdr3_aa: CASMNGDRFSSPLHF
cdr3_nt: TGCGCCAGCATGAATGGGGACAGGTTTAGCTCACCCCTCCACTTT

j_call: TRBJ2-2
clone_size: few
d_call: .
v_call: TRBV25-1
cdr3_aa: CASSQQFVSAGELFF
cdr3_nt: TGTGCCAGCAGTCAACAATTTGTTTCGGCCGGGGAGCTGTTTTTT

j_call: TRBJ1-1
clone_size: .
d_call: .
v_call: TRBV5-1
cdr3_aa: CASSEITGNTEAFF
cdr3_nt: TGCGCCAGCAGCGAAATTACAGGGAACACTGAAGCTTTCTTT

j_call: TRBJ2-5
clone_size: .
d_call: .
v_call: TRBV30
cdr3_aa: CAWSVEGSGQYF
cdr3_nt: TGTGCCTGGAGTGTAGAGGGGTCTGGGCAGTACTTC

j_call: TRBJ1-5
clone_size: .
d_call: .
v_call: TRBV29-1
cdr3_aa: CSALIGQGTQPQHF
cdr3_nt: TGCAGCGCGCTCATAGGTCAGGGTACTCAGCCCCAGCATTTT

j_call: TRBJ1-1
clone_size: few
d_call: TRBD1
v_call: TRBV5-1
cdr3_aa: CASSLTQDRAPEAFF
cdr3_nt: TGCGCCAGCAGCTTGACACAGGACAGGGCCCCTGAAGCTTTCTTT

j_call: TRBJ2-3
clone_size: .
d_call: .
v_call: TRBV28
cdr3_aa: CAIGWAATSTDTQYF
cdr3_nt: TGTGCCATCGGATGGGCGGCGACTAGCACAGATACGCAGTATTTT

j_call: TRBJ2-1
clone_size: .
d_call: .
v_call: TRBV7-3
cdr3_aa: CASSSTLYNEQFF
cdr3_nt: TGTGCCAGCAGCTCGACGTTATACAATGAGCAGTTCTTC

j_call: TRBJ2-7
clone_size: once
d_call: .
v_call: TRBV4-3
cdr3_aa: CASSQDGGPYEQYF
cdr3_nt: TGCGCCAGCAGCCAAGATGGGGGGCCATACGAGCAGTACTTC

j_call: TRBJ2-7
clone_size: .
d_call: .
v_call: TRBV13
cdr3_aa: CASSRRVVDEQYF
cdr3_nt: TGTGCCAGCAGCCGAAGGGTAGTGGACGAGCAGTACTTC

j_call: TRBJ2-3
clone_size: .
d_call: TRBD1
v_call: TRBV5-4
cdr3_aa: CASSERTGPHTDTQYF
cdr3_nt: TGTGCCAGCAGCGAAAGGACAGGGCCTCACACAGATACGCAGTATTTT

j_call: TRBJ1-1
clone_size: .
d_call: .
v_call: TRBV9
cdr3_aa: CASSVQVNTEAFF
cdr3_nt: TGTGCCAGCAGCGTTCAGGTGAACACTGAAGCTTTCTTT

j_call: TRBJ2-5
clone_size: few
d_call: TRBD1
v_call: TRBV18
cdr3_aa: CASSPGDRGETQYF
cdr3_nt: TGTGCCAGCTCACCGGGCGACAGGGGGGAGACCCAGTACTTC

j_call: TRBJ2-1
clone_size: .
d_call: .
v_call: TRBV7-9
cdr3_aa: CASSSPGSSSYNEQFF
cdr3_nt: TGTGCCAGCAGCTCGCCCGGGTCAAGCTCCTACAATGAGCAGTTCTTC

j_call: TRBJ2-2
clone_size: .
d_call: .
v_call: TRBV9
cdr3_aa: CASSVATGGELFF
cdr3_nt: TGTGCCAGCAGCGTAGCTACGGGCGGGGAGCTGTTTTTT

j_call: TRBJ2-2
clone_size: .
d_call: TRBD2
v_call: TRBV7-2
cdr3_aa: CASSLVVGSSGGAGELFF
cdr3_nt: TGTGCCAGCAGCTTAGTAGTGGGTTCTAGCGGGGGAGCCGGGGAGCTGTTTTTT

j_call: TRBJ2-2
clone_size: few
d_call: .
v_call: TRBV5-6
cdr3_aa: CASSFKGPLTNTGELFF
cdr3_nt: TGTGCCAGCAGCTTTAAGGGACCGCTAACGAACACCGGGGAGCTGTTTTTT

j_call: TRBJ2-7
clone_size: .
d_call: TRBD2
v_call: TRBV7-9
cdr3_aa: CASSSHTSGSYEQYF
cdr3_nt: TGTGCCAGCAGCTCTCATACTAGCGGGAGCTACGAGCAGTACTTC

j_call: TRBJ2-7
clone_size: .
d_call: .
v_call: TRBV19
cdr3_aa: CASSPLMGGGPEQYF
cdr3_nt: TGTGCCAGTAGTCCTCTGATGGGGGGTGGCCCCGAGCAGTACTTC

j_call: TRBJ2-5
clone_size: .
d_call: .
v_call: TRBV6-4
cdr3_aa: CASSDSPGKTQYF
cdr3_nt: TGTGCCAGCAGTGACTCGCCCGGAAAGACCCAGTACTTC

j_call: TRBJ2-3
clone_size: .
d_call: .
v_call: TRBV9
cdr3_aa: CASSRSGIDTQYF
cdr3_nt: TGTGCCAGCAGCAGATCAGGGATAGATACGCAGTATTTT

j_call: TRBJ2-5
clone_size: .
d_call: .
v_call: TRBV6-5
cdr3_aa: CASRLTLQETQYF
cdr3_nt: TGTGCCAGCAGGTTGACACTACAAGAGACCCAGTACTTC

j_call: TRBJ2-6
clone_size: .
d_call: .
v_call: TRBV19
cdr3_aa: CASSIIGFGGANVLTF
cdr3_nt: TGTGCCAGTAGTATAATTGGGTTCGGTGGGGCCAACGTCCTGACTTTC

j_call: TRBJ1-5
clone_size: .
d_call: .
v_call: TRBV19
cdr3_aa: CASSWAGDGNQPQHF
cdr3_nt: TGTGCCAGTAGTTGGGCAGGGGATGGCAATCAGCCCCAGCATTTT

j_call: TRBJ1-1
clone_size: .
d_call: .
v_call: TRBV27
cdr3_aa: CASSLQGTEAFF
cdr3_nt: TGTGCCAGCAGTTTGCAGGGCACTGAAGCTTTCTTT

j_call: TRBJ1-2
clone_size: .
d_call: .
v_call: TRBV11-2
cdr3_aa: CASSLEVGGYGYTF
cdr3_nt: TGTGCCAGCAGCTTAGAGGTGGGCGGCTATGGCTACACCTTC

j_call: TRBJ1-5
clone_size: .
d_call: TRBD1
v_call: TRBV19
cdr3_aa: CASSPIQGAGNQPQHF
cdr3_nt: TGTGCCAGTAGCCCGATTCAGGGGGCTGGCAATCAGCCCCAGCATTTT

j_call: TRBJ2-5
clone_size: .
d_call: TRBD2
v_call: TRBV7-8
cdr3_aa: CASSSRLAGGPETQYF
cdr3_nt: TGTGCCAGCAGCTCAAGACTAGCGGGAGGGCCGGAGACCCAGTACTTC

j_call: TRBJ1-4
clone_size: .
d_call: .
v_call: TRBV28
cdr3_aa: CASSPSSVHEKLFF
cdr3_nt: TGTGCCAGCAGTCCGAGCAGCGTTCATGAAAAACTGTTTTTT

j_call: TRBJ2-7
clone_size: .
d_call: TRBD1
v_call: TRBV6-5
cdr3_aa: CASSRDRVPHEQYF
cdr3_nt: TGTGCCAGCAGCCGGGACAGGGTGCCCCACGAGCAGTACTTC

j_call: TRBJ2-5
clone_size: medium-sized
d_call: .
v_call: TRBV27
cdr3_aa: CASRPSGYQETQYF
cdr3_nt: TGTGCCAGCAGACCATCCGGGTACCAAGAGACCCAGTACTTC

j_call: TRBJ1-6
clone_size: .
d_call: TRBD1
v_call: TRBV5-6
cdr3_aa: CASSLRTGFYNSPLHF
cdr3_nt: TGTGCCAGCAGCCTACGGACAGGATTTTATAATTCACCCCTCCACTTT

j_call: TRBJ2-5
clone_size: .
d_call: .
v_call: TRBV5-1
cdr3_aa: CASSLEVWGETQYF
cdr3_nt: TGCGCCAGCAGCTTGGAAGTCTGGGGAGAGACCCAGTACTTC

j_call: TRBJ2-7
clone_size: .
d_call: .
v_call: TRBV23-1
cdr3_aa: CASSHPGSSYEQYF
cdr3_nt: TGCGCCAGCAGTCATCCAGGGAGCTCCTACGAGCAGTACTTC

j_call: TRBJ2-3
clone_size: once
d_call: .
v_call: TRBV5-4
cdr3_aa: CASSDAGTDTQYF
cdr3_nt: TGTGCCAGCAGCGATGCCGGCACAGATACGCAGTATTTT

j_call: TRBJ2-3
clone_size: few
d_call: .
v_call: TRBV9
cdr3_aa: CGGLGTDTQYF
cdr3_nt: TGTGGGGGGCTGGGCACAGATACGCAGTATTTT

j_call: TRBJ1-1
clone_size: .
d_call: .
v_call: TRBV19
cdr3_aa: CASTHQGGRGTEAFF
cdr3_nt: TGTGCCAGTACTCATCAAGGGGGGAGGGGTACTGAAGCTTTCTTT

j_call: TRBJ2-7
clone_size: .
d_call: .
v_call: TRBV28
cdr3_aa: CASSAPPQTEQYF
cdr3_nt: TGTGCCAGCAGTGCCCCACCCCAGACGGAGCAGTACTTC

j_call: TRBJ1-3
clone_size: .
d_call: .
v_call: TRBV15
cdr3_aa: CATSRGQHSGNTIYF
cdr3_nt: TGTGCCACCAGCAGAGGACAGCACTCTGGAAACACCATATATTTT

j_call: TRBJ2-2
clone_size: .
d_call: .
v_call: TRBV7-2
cdr3_aa: CASSPDRSGNTGELFF
cdr3_nt: TGTGCCAGCAGCCCAGATCGCAGCGGGAACACCGGGGAGCTGTTTTTT

j_call: TRBJ2-7
clone_size: .
d_call: .
v_call: TRBV7-9
cdr3_aa: CASSLATGYSYEQYF
cdr3_nt: TGTGCCAGCAGCTTAGCGACGGGTTATTCCTACGAGCAGTACTTC

j_call: TRBJ1-1
clone_size: .
d_call: .
v_call: TRBV7-9
cdr3_aa: CASSLAPGSSGAFF
cdr3_nt: TGTGCCAGCAGCTTAGCCCCAGGCAGTTCGGGAGCTTTCTTT

j_call: TRBJ2-1
clone_size: .
d_call: .
v_call: TRBV5-1
cdr3_aa: CASRGVSLGNEQFF
cdr3_nt: TGCGCCAGCAGGGGTGTTAGCTTGGGCAATGAGCAGTTCTTC

j_call: TRBJ1-1
clone_size: .
d_call: TRBD1
v_call: TRBV4-2
cdr3_aa: CASSQVGQGATEAFF
cdr3_nt: TGTGCCAGCAGCCAAGTAGGTCAGGGGGCCACTGAAGCTTTCTTT

j_call: TRBJ2-1
clone_size: .
d_call: TRBD2
v_call: TRBV14
cdr3_aa: CATSGRYNEQFF
cdr3_nt: TGTGCGACTAGCGGGAGATACAATGAGCAGTTCTTC

j_call: TRBJ1-2
clone_size: few
d_call: .
v_call: TRBV2
cdr3_aa: CASSASQGSYGYTF
cdr3_nt: TGTGCCAGCAGCGCGTCTCAGGGTTCCTATGGCTACACCTTC

j_call: TRBJ1-5
clone_size: .
d_call: .
v_call: TRBV27
cdr3_aa: CASSLLYGNQPQHF
cdr3_nt: TGTGCCAGCAGTTTACTATACGGCAATCAGCCCCAGCATTTT

j_call: TRBJ1-3
clone_size: .
d_call: .
v_call: TRBV18
cdr3_aa: CASSPEGDGTIYF
cdr3_nt: TGTGCCAGCTCACCGGAGGGAGACGGCACCATATATTTT

j_call: TRBJ1-4
clone_size: .
d_call: .
v_call: TRBV9
cdr3_aa: CASGQGFANEKLFF
cdr3_nt: TGTGCCAGCGGCCAGGGTTTTGCTAATGAAAAACTGTTTTTT

j_call: TRBJ2-1
clone_size: .
d_call: .
v_call: TRBV5-1
cdr3_aa: CASSLVGEQFF
cdr3_nt: TGCGCCAGCAGCTTGGTTGGCGAGCAGTTCTTC

j_call: TRBJ2-5
clone_size: .
d_call: TRBD2
v_call: TRBV10-2
cdr3_aa: CASRTSGGPQETQYF
cdr3_nt: TGCGCCAGCAGAACTAGCGGGGGACCTCAAGAGACCCAGTACTTC